The sequence of this T cell receptor (beta chain) was determined in a study of human T cells and chemical hapten exposure. About the study: Per-sample TCR yield variation was attributed mainly to small pooled library volume differences. General observations from the study: PT1 expanded TCR numbers tracked positively with patch test score.

As to time point: patch test 3, about 24 weeks after DPC sensitization. The treatment is: therapeutic diphenylcyclopropenone sensitization with weekly scalp DPC. From the RACE reads, TCRdb called clonotypes with MiXCR, one entry per CDR3 protein. Of around 130,000 distinct CDR3 sequences listed, about 11% are singletons. CDR1 is DFQATT, CDR2 SNEGSKA, per germline (reference sequence). The trim removed 0 bases at V and 0 bases at J, leaving 4 bases unmatched. The CDR3 is 15 residues long. A word on this clonotype: Its cognate antigen is unknown.

The input for sequencing was whole blood, taken in connection with sensitization to the hapten diphenylcyclopropenone (DPC). The receptor comes from a woman in her forties or fifties with alopecia areata. Some clones in this sample may be carry-over from other donors' samples. The chain links TRBV20-1 to TRBJ2-7; 8 bases are a match to TRBD2. The CDR3 loop is CSARDLAGGSYEQYF. The CDR3 DNA sequence: TGCAGTGCTAGAGATCTGGCGGGGGGCTCCTACGAGCAGTACTTC.